The 11 T cell receptor beta chains reported below all come from one sample, sequenced in a study of T cell responses to AZD1222 COVID-19 vaccine. Assay: immunoSEQ multiplex PCR; the TCRdb copy retains only in-frame clones and omits some. The data show over 110,000 clones, 92% seen once. Specimen: peripheral blood, collected on day 0 of AZD1222 vaccination. The receptors here all came from an adult in good health.

Concerning this clone: At one end the junction does not follow the germline gene, possibly because of a read error. The chain combines TRBV28 with TRBJ2-7; maybe TRBD2 (5 bases). This CDR3 contains 15 residues. CDR1 MDHEN and CDR2 SYDVKM come from the germline V gene. CDR3 DNA: TGTGCCAGCAGTTTATCCCTCGTGGGGAGCATTCCCAAACACTTC. This gives the protein CASSLSLVGSIPKHF. The full variable domain, with the rest looked up from reference TRBV28 and TRBJ2-7, is DVKVTQSSRYLVKRTGEKVFLECVQDMDHENMFWYRQDPGLGLRLIYFSYDVKMKEKGDIPEGYSVSREKKERFSLILESASTNQTSMYLCASSLSLVGSIPKHFGPGTRLTVT.

As to this clone: Within the sample, other DNA sequences also encode this same CDR3. The DNA of the CDR3 is TGTGCCAGCCGTCGGATGAACACTGAAGCTTTCTTT. Encoded protein: CASRRMNTEAFF. V and J are TRBV28 and TRBJ1-1; D not certain. Trimming took off 8 bases at V and 0 bases at J, with 7 bases between the two ends. The germline gives CDR1 MDHEN, CDR2 SYDVKM. The CDR3 sequence is 12 residues long.

V and J are TRBV7-2 and TRBJ2-7, with TRBD2 matching 8 bases. There are 15 residues in the CDR3. V was clipped by 1 base and J by 1 base; unmatched bases: 3. From germline, CDR1 is SGHTA and CDR2 FQGNSA. CDR3 region: CASSLGVAGSYEQYF. The CDR3, as DNA: TGTGCCAGCAGCTTAGGAGTAGCGGGGTCCTACGAGCAGTACTTC. Complete variable domain (other parts from reference TRBV7-2 and TRBJ2-7): GAGVSQSPSNKVTEKGKDVELRCDPISGHTALYWYRQSLGQGLEFLIYFQGNSAPDKSGLPSDRFSAERTGGSVSTLTIQRTQQEDSAVYLCASSLGVAGSYEQYFGPGTRLTVT.

This clone has just one count. The chain couples TRBV27 to TRBJ1-6; D remains unclear. Germline CDR1 is MNHEY and CDR2 is SMNVEV (reference sequence). This CDR3 has 14 residues. Trimming left V 4 bases short and J 10 bases short, with 14 bases between. The CDR3 DNA reads TGTGCCAGCAGTTACCGGCCGCCGCGGTCACCCCTCCACTTT. This sequence encodes CASSYRPPRSPLHF.

Note on this clone: An end of the junction does not agree with germline; a read error may underlie this. The chain recombines TRBV5-8 with TRBJ1-5; no firm D call. Germline lookup yields CDR1 SGHTS and CDR2 YDEGEE. The CDR3 runs 13 residues. CDR3 residues: CASSLALNQPQHF. The CDR3 nucleotides read TGTGCCAGCAGTTTGGCCCTCAATCAGCCCCAGCATTTT.

The table lists this clone with a few counts. The chain couples TRBV5-1 to TRBJ2-1; 7 nucleotides agree with TRBD1. This CDR3 spans 14 amino acids. CDR1 and CDR2 from the germline V gene are SGHRS and YFSETQ. Trimming took 2 bases from V and 5 from J; bases not matched to a gene: 4. CDR3 residues: CASSFGQDNNEQFF. CDR3 in DNA: TGCGCCAGCAGCTTTGGACAGGATAACAATGAGCAGTTCTTC.

The rearrangement links TRBV5-1 to TRBJ2-1, with 7 positions matching TRBD2. Unmatched junction bases numbered 4, after V lost 1 base and J lost 3 bases. Germline-derived CDR1 and CDR2 are SGHRS and YFSETQ. The CDR3 spans 15 residues. This chain's CDR3 is CASSLSSGNYNEQFF. The CDR3, as DNA: TGCGCCAGCAGCTTGTCTAGCGGAAACTACAATGAGCAGTTCTTC.

The chain has TRBV9 and TRBJ1-6; 9 nucleotides match TRBD1. Germline CDR1 and CDR2: SGDLS and YYNGEE. This CDR3 spans 15 amino acids. Trimming cost V 4 bases and J 10 bases; bases outside gene matches: 9. The CDR3 loop reads CASSPDRGVQSPLHF. The CDR3 DNA reads TGTGCCAGCAGCCCAGACAGGGGGGTACAGTCACCCCTCCACTTT. The full variable domain, its missing parts supplied by reference TRBV9 and TRBJ1-6, is DSGVTQTPKHLITATGQRVTLRCSPRSGDLSVYWYQQSLDQGLQFLIQYYNGEERAKGNILERFSAQQFPDLHSELNLSSLELGDSALYFCASSPDRGVQSPLHFGNGTRLTVT.

The chain is built from TRBV9 and TRBJ1-1; the D is unclear. The CDR3 is 12 amino acids. Germline V gives CDR1 SGDLS, CDR2 YYNGEE. Trimming took off 4 bases at V and 6 bases at J, with 10 bases between the two ends. The CDR3 loop reads CASSPPGAEAFF. The CDR3 nucleotides are TGTGCCAGCAGCCCCCCTGGCGCTGAAGCTTTCTTT.

On this clone itself: One junction end disagrees with the germline gene, perhaps due to a read error. The chain recombines TRBV20-1 with TRBJ2-1; D possibly matches TRBD1 or TRBD2 (9 bases each). From germline, CDR1 is DFQATT and CDR2 SNEGSKA (reference sequence). The CDR3 sequence is 21 residues long. The CDR3 region has the DNA TGCAGTTCTAGTGACAGGGGGAGAAGGCGGGAGGGCCGCGGGTCCTACAATGAGCAGTTCTTC. Translating it yields CSSSDRGRRREGRGSYNEQFF.

This sequence joins TRBV10-2 and TRBJ2-3; TRBD1 or TRBD2 may be the D gene (5 bases each). With 10 bases removed from V and 0 bases from J, the gap between germline ends came to 17 bases. The CDR3 covers 15 residues. Germline V gene data show CDR1 as WSHSY and CDR2 as SAAADI. CDR3 DNA sequence: TGCGCCACCACGGTTGAGGGGCGTAGCACAGATACGCAGTATTTT. This codes for CATTVEGRSTDTQYF.